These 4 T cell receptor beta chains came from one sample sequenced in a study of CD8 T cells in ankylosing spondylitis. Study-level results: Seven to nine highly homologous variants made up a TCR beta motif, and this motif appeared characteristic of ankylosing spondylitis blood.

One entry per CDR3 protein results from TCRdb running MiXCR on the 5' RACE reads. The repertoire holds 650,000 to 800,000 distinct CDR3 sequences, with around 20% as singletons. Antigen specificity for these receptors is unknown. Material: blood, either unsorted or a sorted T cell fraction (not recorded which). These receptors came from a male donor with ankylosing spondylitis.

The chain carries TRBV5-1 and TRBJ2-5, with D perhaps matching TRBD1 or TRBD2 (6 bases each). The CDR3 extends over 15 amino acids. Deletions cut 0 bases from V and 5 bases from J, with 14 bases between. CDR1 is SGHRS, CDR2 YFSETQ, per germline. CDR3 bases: TGCGCCAGCAGCTTGGTTTCGGGGGCCGGGGAGACCCAGTACTTC. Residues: CASSLVSGAGETQYF.

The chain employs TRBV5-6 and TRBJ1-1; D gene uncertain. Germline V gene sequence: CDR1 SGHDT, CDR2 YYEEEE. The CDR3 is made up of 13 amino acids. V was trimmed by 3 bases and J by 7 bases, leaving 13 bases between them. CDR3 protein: CASSYGERVEAFF. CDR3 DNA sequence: TGTGCCAGCAGCTATGGGGAGAGGGTTGAAGCTTTCTTT.

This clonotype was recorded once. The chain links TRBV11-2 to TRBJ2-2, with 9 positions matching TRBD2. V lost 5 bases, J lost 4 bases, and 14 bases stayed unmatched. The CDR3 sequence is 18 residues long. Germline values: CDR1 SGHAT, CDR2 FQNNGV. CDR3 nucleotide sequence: TGTGCCAGCAGCCCCTGGGGTAGCGGGAGCCGGAGCACCGGGGAGCTGTTTTTT. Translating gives CASSPWGSGSRSTGELFF.

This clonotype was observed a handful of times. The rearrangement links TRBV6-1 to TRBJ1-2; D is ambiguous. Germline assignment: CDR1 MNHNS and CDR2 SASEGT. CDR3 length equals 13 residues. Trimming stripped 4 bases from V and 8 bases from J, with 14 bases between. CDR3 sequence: CASSVSGPIGYTF. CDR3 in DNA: TGTGCCAGCAGTGTTTCAGGCCCTATCGGCTACACCTTC.